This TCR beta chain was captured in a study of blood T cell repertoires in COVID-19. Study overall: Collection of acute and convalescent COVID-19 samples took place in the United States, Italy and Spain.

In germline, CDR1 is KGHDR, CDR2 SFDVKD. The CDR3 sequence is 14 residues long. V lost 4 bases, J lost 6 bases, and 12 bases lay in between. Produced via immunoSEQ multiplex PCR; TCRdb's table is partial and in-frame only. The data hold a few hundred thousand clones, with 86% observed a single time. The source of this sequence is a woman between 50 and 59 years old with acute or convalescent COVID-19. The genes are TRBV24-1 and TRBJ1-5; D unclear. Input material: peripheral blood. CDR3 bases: TGTGCCACCAGTGAGAGGGCCCCCGGTCAGCCCCAGCATTTT. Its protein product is CATSERAPGQPQHF.